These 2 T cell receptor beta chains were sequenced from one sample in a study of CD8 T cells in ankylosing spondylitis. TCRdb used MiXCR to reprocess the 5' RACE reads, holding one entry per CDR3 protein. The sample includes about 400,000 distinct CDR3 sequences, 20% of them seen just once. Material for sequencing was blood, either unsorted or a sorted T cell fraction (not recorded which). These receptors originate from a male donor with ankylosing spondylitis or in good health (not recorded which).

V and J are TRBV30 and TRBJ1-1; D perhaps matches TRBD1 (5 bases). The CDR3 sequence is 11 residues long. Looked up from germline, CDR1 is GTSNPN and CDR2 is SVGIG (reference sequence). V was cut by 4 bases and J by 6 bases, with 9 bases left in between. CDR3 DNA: TGTGCCTGGACGAGGGGCCCTGAAGCTTTCTTT. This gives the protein CAWTRGPEAFF. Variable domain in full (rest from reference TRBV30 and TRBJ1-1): SQTIHQWPATLVQPVGSPLSLECTVEGTSNPNLYWYRQAAGRGLQLLFYSVGIGQISSEVPQNLSASRPQDRQFILSSKKLLLSDSGFYLCAWTRGPEAFFGQGTRLTVV.

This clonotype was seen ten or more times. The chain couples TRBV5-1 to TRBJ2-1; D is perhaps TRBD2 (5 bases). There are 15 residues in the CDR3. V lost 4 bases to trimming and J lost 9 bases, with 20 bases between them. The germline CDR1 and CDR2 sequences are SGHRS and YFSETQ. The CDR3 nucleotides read TGCGCCAGCAGCCCTAGGACCAAGGAGGTCGGTGAGCAGTTCTTC. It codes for CASSPRTKEVGEQFF.